This passage covers 16 T cell receptor beta chains from one sample sequenced in a study of OX40 agonist ivuxolimab in advanced cancers. Profiled with immunoSEQ multiplex PCR; TCRdb holds only in-frame clones, not every one. The table shows approximately 70,000 clones, with 75% to 90% occurring only once. Sample: CD4+ or CD8+ T cells sorted from blood, taken in a trial of the OX40 agonist ivuxolimab. The receptors shown here come from an adult with an advanced solid tumor such as melanoma, head and neck, liver or kidney cancer.

This clone has more than one count but fewer than ten. The rearrangement uses TRBV7-9 and TRBJ1-2; D is unclear. The CDR3 length is 13 residues. The V gene's germline CDR1 is SEHNR and CDR2 FQNEAQ (reference sequence). The V gene lost 1 base and the J gene lost 5 bases, with 8 bases spanning the gap. CDR3 DNA: TGTGCCAGCAGCTTAGGGGCCGGGTATGGCTACACCTTC. Residues: CASSLGAGYGYTF.

This clone was picked up a small number of times. The V gene is TRBV6-5, the J gene TRBJ2-7; D gene unclear. Deletions cut 6 bases from V and 0 bases from J, with 12 bases between. CDR1 and CDR2 (germline): MNHEY, SVGAGI. There are 14 residues in the CDR3. The CDR3 reads CASRRTEASYEQYV. The CDR3, as DNA: TGTGCCAGCAGGAGAACAGAAGCCTCCTACGAGCAGTACGTC.

This chain links TRBV6-5 with TRBJ2-1; 7 nucleotides agree with TRBD2. CDR3 length equals 15 residues. V trimming: 6 bases; J trimming: 5 bases; junction bases outside the gene matches: 10. Germline V gene data show CDR1 as MNHEY and CDR2 as SVGAGI. This CDR3 is CASRQPGLPNNEQFF. DNA of the CDR3: TGTGCCAGCAGACAACCGGGACTACCGAACAATGAGCAGTTCTTC.

The chain uses TRBV5-5 and TRBJ2-1; no definite D call. Germline CDR1 reads SGHKS; CDR2 reads YYEKEE (reference sequence). The CDR3 spans 15 residues. The V gene lost 4 bases and the J gene lost 3 bases, with 14 bases spanning the gap. CDR3 DNA: TGTGCCAGCAGCCCGACGGGTGGGGACTACAATGAGCAGTTCTTC. It yields the protein CASSPTGGDYNEQFF.

The chain combines TRBV19 with TRBJ1-4, with a possible D match to TRBD1 (5 bases). The CDR3 consists of 13 residues. Trimming shortened V by 6 bases and J by 5 bases, and 10 bases separated the two germline ends. Germline V gives CDR1 LNHDA, CDR2 SQIVND (reference sequence). The CDR3 loop is CASSGDLNEKLFF. The CDR3 DNA reads TGTGCCAGTAGCGGGGACCTAAATGAAAAACTGTTTTTT. Together with reference TRBV19 and TRBJ1-4, the CDR3 gives the full variable domain: DGGITQSPKYLFRKEGQNVTLSCEQNLNHDAMYWYRQDPGQGLRLIYYSQIVNDFQKGDIAEGYSVSREKKESFPLTVTSAQKNPTAFYLCASSGDLNEKLFFGSGTQLSVL.

The chain links TRBV6-6 to TRBJ2-7; 10 bases align to TRBD2. The CDR3 loop spans 13 amino acids. The V segment lost 8 bases and the J segment 4 bases; nucleotides outside the gene matches: 5. Germline V gene sequence: CDR1 MNHNY, CDR2 SVGAGI (reference sequence). The CDR3 DNA reads as TGTGCCAGCTCGGCTAGCGGGAGATACGAGCAGTACTTC. It codes for CASSASGRYEQYF.

The chain uses TRBV28 and TRBJ2-7; TRBD1 matches at 9 bases. Germline CDR1 reads MDHEN; CDR2 reads SYDVKM. The CDR3 has 12 residues. CDR3 nucleotide sequence: TGTGCCAGCAGCCGCATACAGGGGGCGCAGGCCGTC. As protein: CASSRIQGAQAV.

There are a few counts of this clone. The chain combines TRBV19 with TRBJ2-1; D call uncertain. The CDR3 covers 10 residues. The germline gives CDR1 LNHDA, CDR2 SQIVND (reference sequence). Trimming removed 10 bases from V and 9 bases from J, with 10 bases in between. The CDR3 is CAIGVGEQFF. The CDR3 DNA reads TGTGCCATTGGGGTAGGTGAGCAGTTCTTC. Variable domain in full (rest from reference TRBV19 and TRBJ2-1): DGGITQSPKYLFRKEGQNVTLSCEQNLNHDAMYWYRQDPGQGLRLIYYSQIVNDFQKGDIAEGYSVSREKKESFPLTVTSAQKNPTAFYLCAIGVGEQFFGPGTRLTVL.

The CDR3 DNA reads as TGTGCCACCAGCAGAGAGGGCCGTTTCCAAGAGACCCAGTACTTC. It yields the protein CATSREGRFQETQYF. The chain employs TRBV15 and TRBJ2-5; D not resolved. The CDR3 covers 15 residues. V was clipped by 0 bases and J by 1 base, with 9 bases between them. CDR1 is LNHNV and CDR2 is YYDKDF in the germline V gene (reference sequence).

This sequence joins TRBV5-1 and TRBJ2-3, with 15 nucleotides matching TRBD2. CDR1 is SGHRS and CDR2 is YFSETQ in the germline V gene. Trimming took 2 bases from V and 6 from J; bases not matched to a gene: 4. CDR3 size: 16 residues. In DNA form, the CDR3 reads TGCGCCAGCAGCTTAGGACTAGCGGGGGGGCCGGATACGCAGTATTTT. Protein product: CASSLGLAGGPDTQYF. Drawing the rest from reference TRBV5-1 and TRBJ2-3, the complete variable domain is KAGVTQTPRYLIKTRGQQVTLSCSPISGHRSVSWYQQTPGQGLQFLFEYFSETQRNKGNFPGRFSGRQFSNSRSEMNVSTLELGDSALYLCASSLGLAGGPDTQYFGPGTRLTVL.

This clone was seen only a few times. The chain links TRBV7-2 to TRBJ2-7; no definite D call. The V and J ends lost 5 bases and 6 bases respectively, with 11 bases between them. Looked up from germline, CDR1 is SGHTA and CDR2 is FQGNSA. The CDR3 has 12 residues. The CDR3 DNA reads TGTGCCAGCAGCCCCAGTGGGGTCGAGCAGTACGTC. Translation: CASSPSGVEQYV.

The chain links TRBV6-6 to TRBJ2-3; tentative D call: TRBD1 (6 bases). Germline CDR1 reads MNHNY; CDR2 reads SVGAGI (reference sequence). The ends were cut back, 0 bases at V and 6 bases at J, with 16 bases in the middle. This CDR3 is built from 16 residues. The CDR3 sequence is CASSYSPQGQGDTQYF. CDR3 in DNA: TGTGCCAGCAGTTACTCGCCTCAGGGGCAGGGGGATACGCAGTATTTT.

This clone was recorded a few times. The rearrangement links TRBV5-4 to TRBJ1-1; D might be TRBD1 (6 bases). The CDR3 is 14 residues long. Trimming cost V 1 base and J 3 bases, with 10 bases left between them. CDR1 and CDR2 (germline): SGHNT, YYREEE (reference sequence). The CDR3 DNA sequence: TGTGCCAGCAGCTTGTCACAGGGTTACACTGAAGCTTTCTTT. Translated: CASSLSQGYTEAFF.

The chain has TRBV28 and TRBJ1-2, with D hard to call. V lost 7 bases and J lost 1, with 13 bases in between. CDR1 and CDR2 (germline): MDHEN, SYDVKM. This CDR3 spans 14 amino acids. The CDR3 sequence: CASTLREVNYGYTF. CDR3 coding DNA: TGTGCCAGCACCCTGCGGGAGGTTAACTATGGCTACACCTTC.

V and J are TRBV19 and TRBJ2-5; 12 bases fit TRBD2. With 7 bases clipped from V and 5 bases from J, the junction kept 17 bases outside the gene matches. CDR1 LNHDA and CDR2 SQIVND come from the germline V gene (reference sequence). The CDR3 covers 18 residues. This chain's CDR3 is CASTRTRASGRARETQYF. Written as DNA, the CDR3 is TGTGCCAGTACAAGAACTAGGGCTAGCGGGAGGGCCAGGGAGACCCAGTACTTC.

The CDR3 DNA is TGCAGCGTTGAAGTCACGGGCCCAGAGACCCAGTACTTC. Protein sequence: CSVEVTGPETQYF. The J gene is TRBJ2-5, the V gene TRBV29-1; D is unresolved. The germline gives CDR1 SQVTM, CDR2 ANQGSEA. CDR3 size: 13 residues. V was cut by 1 base and J by 4 bases, with 10 bases left in between.